Listed here are 10 T cell receptor beta chains from one sample, sequenced in a study of T-cell memory formation after mild COVID-19. TCRdb itself ran the 5' RACE reads through MiXCR, one entry per CDR3 protein. The top ten clones hold around 21% of a sample with just over 300,000 distinct CDR3 sequences, roughly a fifth of them seen once. The sequenced sample consisted of PBMCs or a T cell subset sorted from them (not recorded which). The source is a man younger than 30 who had mild COVID-19 (a few samples of this study predate the infection). Cell type and time point are not known.

This clonotype occurred a few times. This sequence joins TRBV5-1 and TRBJ1-1; D unresolved. V was cut by 1 base and J by 1 base, with 17 bases left in between. Germline V CDR1 and CDR2: SGHRS, YFSETQ. This CDR3 spans 17 amino acids. CDR3 amino acids: CASSLRIGLRGNTEAFF. The CDR3 DNA is TGCGCCAGCAGCTTGCGTATAGGGCTTCGGGGGAACACTGAAGCTTTCTTT.

This chain links TRBV7-7 with TRBJ2-2, with 10 nucleotides matching TRBD2. CDR1 SSHAT and CDR2 FNYEAQ come from the germline V gene (reference sequence). The length of the CDR3 is 14 residues. The ends lost 2 bases at V and 6 bases at J; junction bases unmatched: 0. The CDR3 sequence is CASSLSGGAGELFF. The CDR3, as DNA: TGTGCCAGCAGCTTAAGCGGGGGGGCCGGGGAGCTGTTTTTT.

This clonotype was seen a single time. The V call is TRBV27, the J call TRBJ2-5, with 8 bases identical to TRBD2. V dropped 6 bases and J dropped 3; count of bases not matched to a gene: 9. CDR3 length: 15 residues. Germline CDR1 and CDR2: MNHEY and SMNVEV (reference sequence). The CDR3 region has the DNA TGTGCCAGCAGCCCTAATCGACTAGCGAAAGAGACCCAGTACTTC. It specifies CASSPNRLAKETQYF.

The sample holds a few counts of this clonotype. V usage is TRBV4-3 and J usage is TRBJ1-2; no clear D gene. Germline lookup yields CDR1 LGHNA and CDR2 YSLEER. V lost 3 bases, J lost 2 bases, and 10 bases lay in between. There are 14 residues in the CDR3. The CDR3 region has the DNA TGCGCCAGCAGCCAGTCTTACGGCAACTATGGCTACACCTTC. It specifies CASSQSYGNYGYTF.

V gene TRBV20-1 combines with J gene TRBJ2-1; D is possibly TRBD1 (6 bases). The CDR3 totals 12 residues. Germline V CDR1 and CDR2: DFQATT, SNEGSKA (reference sequence). V lost 1 base to trimming and J lost 12 bases, with 13 bases between them. This chain's CDR3 is CSARVQGIWQFF. The CDR3 nucleotides read TGCAGTGCTAGAGTCCAGGGGATTTGGCAGTTCTTC.

V usage is TRBV29-1 and J usage is TRBJ2-1, with D perhaps being TRBD1 or TRBD2 (6 bases each). Germline lookup yields CDR1 SQVTM and CDR2 ANQGSEA. Trimming took off 7 bases at V and 5 bases at J, with 15 bases between the two ends. The CDR3 loop spans 13 amino acids. This CDR3 reads CSAGASGNNEQFF. The CDR3 coding sequence is TGCAGCGCGGGGGCCTCGGGGAACAATGAGCAGTTCTTC.

This clonotype was seen ten or more times. The V and J genes are TRBV10-3 and TRBJ2-1; D ambiguous. The germline V gene has CDR1 ENHRY and CDR2 SYGVKD. Trimming stripped 8 bases from V and 1 base from J, with 12 bases between. This CDR3 region has 14 residues. In DNA, the CDR3 is TGTGCCATCCGACGGTTAGGGTCCTACAATGAGCAGTTCTTC. Protein product: CAIRRLGSYNEQFF.

The chain couples TRBV2 to TRBJ2-5; 10 nucleotides agree with TRBD2. The CDR3 contains 15 residues. The germline CDR1 and CDR2 sequences are SNHLY and FYNNEI. With V trimmed by 2 bases and J by 1 base, 1 base remained unmatched. The CDR3 loop is CASSELAGAQETQYF. The CDR3 coding sequence is TGTGCCAGCAGTGAACTAGCGGGGGCCCAAGAGACCCAGTACTTC.

Only a few counts were recorded for this clonotype. J is TRBJ2-7 and V is TRBV6-2 or TRBV6-3, with D perhaps being TRBD1 or TRBD2 (6 bases each). CDR3 length: 17 amino acids. Germline CDR1 MNHEY, CDR2 SVGEGT. V was clipped by 2 bases and J by 7 bases, with 24 bases between them. The CDR3 here is CASSYHSGGGWNREQYF. The CDR3 bases are TGTGCCAGCAGTTACCATTCCGGGGGCGGTTGGAATCGGGAGCAGTACTTC.

The V gene is TRBV6-2 or TRBV6-3, the J gene TRBJ2-5; no clear D. The CDR3 contains 14 residues. V was shortened by 2 bases and J by 5 bases, with 12 bases between the two germline ends. Germline values: CDR1 MNHEY, CDR2 SVGEGT. CDR3 in DNA: TGTGCCAGCAGTTACCCTCCCCTAGTGGAGACCCAGTACTTC. This encodes CASSYPPLVETQYF.